These 12 T cell receptor beta chains came from one sample sequenced in a study of a mutant IDH1 vaccine in newly diagnosed glioma. Measured with immunoSEQ multiplex PCR; TCRdb has only the in-frame clones, and not every one. The data hold around 100,000 clones, with roughly 90% observed a single time. Time point described: week 47, end of study. The vaccine gave 300 ug of a 20-mer mutant IDH1 peptide subcutaneously per dose. These receptors' targets are unknown. Sequences were derived from PBMCs, sampled from a glioma patient whose treatment included an IDH1 peptide vaccine. The receptors shown here come from a woman in her forties or fifties with glioma.

V and J are TRBV28 and TRBJ1-2; no firm D call. This CDR3 is built from 14 residues. V was cut by 2 bases and J by 9 bases, with 16 bases left in between. Per germline, CDR1 MDHEN and CDR2 SYDVKM. DNA for the CDR3: TGTGCCAGCAGTTTACTGTCTCACGGCGCGAGCTACACCTTC. This sequence encodes CASSLLSHGASYTF.

This chain joins TRBV30 and TRBJ1-3, with D hard to call. The V end was cut by 3 bases, the J end by 2 bases, with 8 bases between. The CDR3 totals 13 residues. The germline gives CDR1 GTSNPN, CDR2 SVGIG (reference sequence). The CDR3 here is CAWSGSTGNTIYF. The CDR3 DNA sequence: TGTGCCTGGAGCGGTAGTACTGGAAACACCATATATTTT.

The CDR3 DNA reads TGCAGCGTTGAAGCCTCACAGGGGTATGAGCAGTTCTTC. Its protein product is CSVEASQGYEQFF. The chain combines TRBV29-1 with TRBJ2-1, with 7 bases matching TRBD1. Germline V gene lookup returns CDR1 SQVTM and CDR2 ANQGSEA. This CDR3 spans 13 amino acids. After removal of 1 base from V and 8 bases from J, the junction contained 5 bases not matched to a gene.

The table lists this clone with a count of one. This sequence joins TRBV10-3 and TRBJ2-1; tentatively, D is TRBD2 (6 bases). Germline CDR1 and CDR2: ENHRY and SYGVKD. The CDR3 spans 13 residues. The germline V and J ends were trimmed by 3 bases and 9 bases, with 12 bases remaining between them. CDR3 residues: CAISETAGLEQFF. In DNA form, the CDR3 reads TGTGCCATCAGTGAAACGGCGGGGCTTGAGCAGTTCTTC.

With respect to this clone: The sample carries other DNA sequences with the same CDR3. V and J are TRBV5-4 and TRBJ2-3; a weak D match, TRBD1 (6 bases). Trimming left V 0 bases short and J 1 base short, with 6 bases between. The CDR3 sequence is 14 residues long. Germline values: CDR1 SGHNT, CDR2 YYREEE (reference sequence). For the CDR3, the DNA is TGTGCCAGCAGCTTGGACAGGGGCACAGATACGCAGTATTTT. This encodes CASSLDRGTDTQYF.

This chain uses TRBV12-2 with TRBJ2-3; the listed D gene, TRBD2, was not tested against the DNA. TRBV12-2 is given as a pseudogene. The CDR3 totals 17 residues. CDR3 protein: CASRLARRRSAGNTQYF. The CDR3 DNA sequence: TGTGCAAGTCGCTTAGCTAGGAGGCGCTCGGCGGGTAATACGCAGTATTTT.

The chain joins TRBV28 to TRBJ2-4; 7 bases align to TRBD1. Trimming took 6 bases from V and 6 from J; bases not matched to a gene: 11. Germline values: CDR1 MDHEN, CDR2 SYDVKM. This CDR3 is built from 15 residues. The CDR3 here is CASRAGTERRNIQYF. CDR3 coding DNA: TGTGCCAGCAGGGCCGGGACAGAGAGAAGAAACATTCAGTACTTC.

The gene calls are TRBV27 and TRBJ2-5, with D perhaps matching TRBD1 (6 bases). The DNA end is more similar to TRBJ2-7, so the J call may be wrong. The CDR3 has 13 residues. Germline lookup yields CDR1 MNHEY and CDR2 SMNVEV (reference sequence). The CDR3 sequence: CASSTRTDYEQYF. For the CDR3, the DNA is TGTGCCAGCAGTACTCGGACAGACTACGAGCAGTACTTC.

V and J are TRBV7-6 and TRBJ1-5; D unclear. V dropped 1 base and J dropped 6 bases, with 10 bases sitting between them. CDR3 size: 14 residues. CDR1 is SGHVS, CDR2 FNYEAQ, per germline. CDR3 in amino acids: CASSLGSGGQPQHF. CDR3 sequence (DNA): TGTGCCAGCAGCTTAGGTTCAGGCGGTCAGCCCCAGCATTTT.

The chain recombines TRBV12-5 with TRBJ2-5; weak D call: TRBD2 (6 bases). The CDR3 spans 14 residues. V dropped 5 bases and J dropped 5 bases, with 15 bases sitting between them. Germline CDR1 reads LGHNT; CDR2 reads FRNRAP. CDR3 sequence (DNA): TGTGCTAGTGGTCTCGGGGGACCACGTGAGACCCAGTACTTC. Translation: CASGLGGPRETQYF.

V gene TRBV14 combines with J gene TRBJ2-7; 11 nucleotides align to TRBD2. The CDR3 has 19 amino acids. Germline CDR1 SGHDN, CDR2 FVKESK. V lost 1 base, J lost 0 bases, and 11 bases stayed unmatched. The CDR3 DNA is TGTGCCAGCAGCCAAGCGGGACTAGCGGAGCAGAGGAGCTCCTACGAGCAGTACTTC. Translated: CASSQAGLAEQRSSYEQYF.

This clone has only a few counts. This chain joins TRBV7-9 and TRBJ1-5; D gene ambiguous. This CDR3 region has 14 residues. V lost 3 bases, J lost 6 bases, and 12 bases lay in between. Germline CDR1 and CDR2: SEHNR and FQNEAQ (reference sequence). DNA for the CDR3: TGTGCCAGCAGCTTCGTGGGCCCGGGTCAGCCCCAGCATTTT. This codes for CASSFVGPGQPQHF. Full variable domain (outside the CDR3, taken from reference TRBV7-9 and TRBJ1-5): DTGVSQNPRHKITKRGQNVTFRCDPISEHNRLYWYRQTLGQGPEFLTYFQNEAQLEKSRLLSDRFSAERPKGSFSTLEIQRTEQGDSAMYLCASSFVGPGQPQHFGDGTRLSIL.